The 10 T cell receptor beta chains presented below share a single source sample, sequenced in a study of a mutant IDH1 vaccine in newly diagnosed glioma. What these receptors recognize is not known. Sample time point: week 23, last vaccination. Vaccination comprised doses that each held 300 ug of mutant IDH1 20-mer peptide, plus topical imiquimod. Libraries were prepared by immunoSEQ multiplex PCR; TCRdb keeps only in-frame clonotypes and omits some of them. The sample carries some 80,000 clones, more than 70% recorded once. Material: PBMCs, obtained from a glioma patient whose treatment included an IDH1 peptide vaccine. The receptors were gathered from a woman aged 50 to 65 with glioma.

The chain combines TRBV5-1 with TRBJ2-1; D is possibly TRBD1 (6 bases). The CDR3 contains 15 residues. The ends were cut back, 3 bases at V and 2 bases at J, with 12 bases in the middle. Germline-derived CDR1 and CDR2 are SGHRS and YFSETQ. CDR3 loop: CASSSPQGPYNEQFF. Written as DNA, the CDR3 is TGCGCCAGCAGCTCACCACAGGGTCCCTACAATGAGCAGTTCTTC.

The chain recombines TRBV30 with TRBJ2-6; no firm D call. Trimming stripped 0 bases from V and 0 bases from J, with 3 bases between. The CDR3 covers 14 residues. Germline CDR1 is GTSNPN and CDR2 is SVGIG (reference sequence). CDR3 coding DNA: TGTGCCTGGAGTGTCATCTCTGGGGCCAACGTCCTGACTTTC. Its protein is CAWSVISGANVLTF.

The rearrangement links TRBV28 to TRBJ2-7, with TRBD1 matching over 7 bases. V dropped 5 bases and J dropped 5; count of bases not matched to a gene: 9. In germline, CDR1 is MDHEN, CDR2 SYDVKM. There are 14 residues in the CDR3. The CDR3 DNA reads as TGTGCCAGCAGTCCTTCCAGGGGGTCCCACGAGCAGTACTTC. It encodes CASSPSRGSHEQYF.

In DNA, the CDR3 is TGTGCCAGCAGTGACGGTCGGGCGGACTATGGCTACACCTTC. Amino acids: CASSDGRADYGYTF. The V and J genes are TRBV9 and TRBJ1-2; D is unresolved. CDR1 is SGDLS and CDR2 is YYNGEE in the germline V gene. Trimming removed 5 bases at V and 3 bases at J, with 14 bases between. The CDR3 sequence is 14 residues long.

This sequence joins TRBV7-6 and TRBJ1-1; tentative D call: TRBD1 (5 bases). Per germline, CDR1 SGHVS and CDR2 FNYEAQ. The CDR3 contains 15 residues. V gave up 3 bases and J gave up 3 bases, with 14 bases separating them. The CDR3 bases are TGTGCCAGCAGCTTTTCCCAGGGAATCTACACTGAAGCTTTCTTT. Its translation is CASSFSQGIYTEAFF.

The gene calls are TRBV7-8 and TRBJ2-5; a weak D match, TRBD2 (5 bases). With the DNA end fitting TRBJ2-7 better, the J assignment may be wrong. The CDR3 covers 14 residues. Germline V gives CDR1 SGHVS, CDR2 FQNEAQ. CDR3 coding DNA: TGTGCCAGCAGCTTTGTTAGCGCGTCCTACGAGCAGTACTTC. This gives the protein CASSFVSASYEQYF.

The chain carries TRBV7-8 and TRBJ2-1, with 7 bases aligning to TRBD2. CDR3 size: 15 residues. V shed 4 bases and J 8 bases; nucleotides not matched to a gene: 11. Per germline, CDR1 SGHVS and CDR2 FQNEAQ. The CDR3 sequence: CASSSAGREYDEQFF. In nucleotides, the CDR3 is TGTGCCAGCAGCTCAGCGGGGCGGGAGTACGATGAGCAGTTCTTC. The full variable domain, completed using reference TRBV7-8 and TRBJ2-1, is GAGVSQSPRYKVAKRGQDVALRCDPISGHVSLFWYQQALGQGPEFLTYFQNEAQLDKSGLPSDRFFAERPEGSVSTLKIQRTQQEDSAVYLCASSSAGREYDEQFFGPGTRLTVL.

The J gene is TRBJ2-5, the V gene TRBV7-3, with TRBD1 matching over 11 bases. V was pared by 0 bases and J by 6 bases, with 9 bases of the junction left unmatched. This CDR3 is built from 17 residues. Germline V gene sequence: CDR1 SGHTA, CDR2 FQGTGA. CDR3 residues: CASSLTRRDRGVKTQYF. As DNA, the CDR3 is TGTGCCAGCAGCTTAACGCGGCGGGACAGGGGGGTAAAGACCCAGTACTTC.

This chain joins TRBV5-6 and TRBJ1-1; a possible D gene is TRBD1 (5 bases). V lost 2 bases and J 4 bases, leaving 12 bases between the germline ends. This CDR3 spans 14 amino acids. Germline V gene lookup returns CDR1 SGHDT and CDR2 YYEEEE. DNA for the CDR3: TGTGCCAGCAGCTTCCAGGGCGTGAGCACTGAAGCTTTCTTT. Protein: CASSFQGVSTEAFF.

This sequence joins TRBV28 and TRBJ1-1, with D unresolved. Germline CDR1 MDHEN, CDR2 SYDVKM. This CDR3 has 14 residues. Trimming removed 3 bases from V and 4 bases from J, with 12 bases in between. CDR3 sequence: CASSFSRGGTEAFF. The CDR3 DNA sequence: TGTGCCAGCAGTTTTTCCCGGGGAGGCACTGAAGCTTTCTTT.